This is a list of T cell receptor beta chains from one sample in a study of cytomegalovirus exposure and HLA in healthy donors. The table came from immunoSEQ multiplex PCR; TCRdb's copy has only in-frame clones and leaves some out. The repertoire includes approximately 190,000 clones, 78% of them detected once, and approximately 6% sits in the top ten. The sequencing input was PBMCs. These receptors all come from a woman aged 25 to 39 in good health and CMV-seropositive. Each CDR3 is given without its conserved first and last residue.

cdr3_aa: ASSTGTSRTEAF
v_call: TRBV7-2
cdr3_length: 12
j_call: TRBJ1-1

cdr3_aa: ASSERLAGGRWGETQY
v_call: TRBV13
cdr3_length: 16
j_call: TRBJ2-5

cdr3_aa: ASSEPDRGSYEQY
v_call: TRBV6-1
cdr3_length: 13
j_call: TRBJ2-7

cdr3_aa: ASSPTRDTEAF
v_call: TRBV18
cdr3_length: 11
j_call: TRBJ1-1

cdr3_aa: ASSPSGDAYEQY
v_call: TRBV5-1
cdr3_length: 12
j_call: NA

cdr3_aa: ASSLGTADTQY
v_call: TRBV28
cdr3_length: 11
j_call: TRBJ2-3

cdr3_aa: ASSPKEGYGYT
v_call: TRBV28
cdr3_length: 11
j_call: TRBJ1-2

cdr3_aa: ASSTTGTGLLQPQH
v_call: TRBV7-3
cdr3_length: 14
j_call: TRBJ1-5

cdr3_aa: ASSLKMGAGAKDQY
v_call: TRBV5-1
cdr3_length: 14
j_call: TRBJ2-4

cdr3_aa: ASSQESGTNTGELF
v_call: TRBV4-1
cdr3_length: 14
j_call: TRBJ2-2

cdr3_aa: ASSPNRDNPYNEQF
v_call: TRBV11-3
cdr3_length: 14
j_call: TRBJ2-1

cdr3_aa: ATSRTLNQPQH
v_call: TRBV15
cdr3_length: 11
j_call: TRBJ1-5

cdr3_aa: ASSQKGRTAENIQY
v_call: TRBV14
cdr3_length: 14
j_call: TRBJ2-4

cdr3_aa: ASSHVSQNNEQF
v_call: TRBV5-6
cdr3_length: 12
j_call: TRBJ2-1

cdr3_aa: ASSFGGAWGYT
v_call: TRBV27
cdr3_length: 11
j_call: TRBJ1-2

cdr3_aa: ASSLELAGIYEQY
v_call: TRBV5-6
cdr3_length: 13
j_call: NA

cdr3_aa: SVEDQRGGDEQY
v_call: TRBV29-1
cdr3_length: 12
j_call: TRBJ2-7

cdr3_aa: ASSPGTLNTEAF
v_call: TRBV4-2
cdr3_length: 12
j_call: TRBJ1-1

cdr3_aa: ASSGSPGQGVWNTIY
v_call: TRBV25-1
cdr3_length: 15
j_call: TRBJ1-3

cdr3_aa: AIARAGRSDGNTIY
v_call: TRBV10-3
cdr3_length: 14
j_call: TRBJ1-3

cdr3_aa: ASSPVGAWYQGTQY
v_call: TRBV11-2
cdr3_length: 14
j_call: TRBJ2-5

cdr3_aa: SSSLPRISGRPWDYEQY
v_call: TRBV7-9
cdr3_length: 17
j_call: TRBJ2-7

cdr3_aa: ASSASGGYRLEQF
v_call: TRBV9
cdr3_length: 13
j_call: TRBJ2-1

cdr3_aa: ASSLGGGSGANVLT
v_call: TRBV5-4
cdr3_length: 14
j_call: TRBJ2-6

cdr3_aa: ASSPRGRAEQY
v_call: TRBV7-7
cdr3_length: 11
j_call: TRBJ2-7

cdr3_aa: ASSLATSYNEQF
v_call: TRBV5-1
cdr3_length: 12
j_call: TRBJ2-1

cdr3_aa: ASSIDNLRQSSGNTIY
v_call: TRBV19
cdr3_length: 16
j_call: TRBJ1-3

cdr3_aa: ASSLGPRETQY
v_call: TRBV5-4
cdr3_length: 11
j_call: TRBJ2-5

cdr3_aa: ASSLGFSGEQY
v_call: TRBV11-2
cdr3_length: 11
j_call: TRBJ2-7

cdr3_aa: ASSQDKTLPGVYEQF
v_call: TRBV14
cdr3_length: 15
j_call: TRBJ2-1

cdr3_aa: ASNLQGMTNEKLF
v_call: TRBV19
cdr3_length: 13
j_call: TRBJ1-4

cdr3_aa: ASSAGGLSTDTQY
v_call: TRBV5-1
cdr3_length: 13
j_call: TRBJ2-3

cdr3_aa: ASSHPSNEQF
v_call: TRBV4-3
cdr3_length: 10
j_call: TRBJ2-1

cdr3_aa: ASSPGLGRRDEQY
v_call: TRBV4-1
cdr3_length: 13
j_call: TRBJ2-7

cdr3_aa: ASSQGAGAGGMYEQY
v_call: TRBV4-2
cdr3_length: 15
j_call: TRBJ2-7

cdr3_aa: ASSQDPQGGAASRYGYT
v_call: TRBV4-3
cdr3_length: 17
j_call: TRBJ1-2

cdr3_aa: ASSPWTGSYEQY
v_call: TRBV5-6
cdr3_length: 12
j_call: TRBJ2-7

cdr3_aa: ASSQPVGDYEQY
v_call: TRBV4-1
cdr3_length: 12
j_call: TRBJ2-7

cdr3_aa: ATGTDPNTEAF
v_call: TRBV10-3
cdr3_length: 11
j_call: TRBJ1-1

cdr3_aa: ASKRGDRGGYGYT
v_call: TRBV5-6
cdr3_length: 13
j_call: TRBJ1-2

cdr3_aa: ASSHLNTEAF
v_call: TRBV9
cdr3_length: 10
j_call: TRBJ1-1

cdr3_aa: ASSQTAPNEKLF
v_call: TRBV4-1
cdr3_length: 12
j_call: TRBJ1-4

cdr3_aa: ASSYYGGANTEAF
v_call: TRBV6-6
cdr3_length: 13
j_call: TRBJ1-1

cdr3_aa: ASSPAAVNEQF
v_call: TRBV5-1
cdr3_length: 11
j_call: TRBJ2-1

cdr3_aa: ASSQLVSAHTEAF
v_call: TRBV4-1
cdr3_length: 13
j_call: TRBJ1-1

cdr3_aa: ASTARSNEQY
v_call: TRBV6-5
cdr3_length: 10
j_call: TRBJ2-7

cdr3_aa: ASSMGLGTGEKTQY
v_call: TRBV19
cdr3_length: 14
j_call: TRBJ2-5

cdr3_aa: ASMAVGARQPQH
v_call: TRBV27
cdr3_length: 12
j_call: TRBJ1-5

cdr3_aa: ASSAAGGRSTEAF
v_call: TRBV2
cdr3_length: 13
j_call: TRBJ1-1